This is a list of T cell receptor beta chains from one sample in a study of PD-1 blockade in classical Hodgkin lymphoma. Data came from immunoSEQ multiplex PCR; TCRdb stores just in-frame clones and leaves some out. The table records tens of thousands of clones, 87% of them present only once. The source material was peripheral blood mononuclear cells (PBMCs), sampled before the fourth cycle of nivolumab. These receptors were collected from a human donor with classical Hodgkin lymphoma. CDR3s include the opening cysteine and the closing phenylalanine or tryptophan. D genes are given only for firm matches. Expanded clones are given a class, and other clones once, few, many or no size at all.

>TRBV29-1|NA|10|NA|TRBJ2-5
CSVVSGAQYF
TGCAGCGTTGTCTCAGGGGCCCAGTACTTC
>TRBV19|NA|13|NA|TRBJ1-2
CASSIGPGVGYTF
TGTGCCAGTAGTATAGGGCCAGGGGTTGGCTACACCTTC
>TRBV19|NA|16|NA|TRBJ1-4
CASSPSNPTVLEKLFF
TGTGCCAGTAGTCCCTCCAACCCTACGGTACTTGAAAAACTGTTTTTT
>TRBV30|once|15|NA|TRBJ1-5
CAWRGINGLNQPQHF
TGTGCCTGGAGGGGGATCAATGGGCTCAATCAGCCCCAGCATTTT
>TRBV6-4|NA|15|TRBD1|TRBJ2-1
CASSGTGGARNEQFF
TGTGCCAGCAGTGGCACAGGGGGCGCTCGCAATGAGCAGTTCTTC
>TRBV6-6|once|15|TRBD1|TRBJ1-2
CASSSPEGAFYGYTF
TGTGCCAGCAGTTCGCCCGAGGGGGCCTTCTATGGCTACACCTTC
>TRBV10-1|NA|16|TRBD1|TRBJ1-2
CASSDTRTGDYYGYTF
TGCGCCAGCAGTGATACCCGGACAGGGGATTACTATGGCTACACCTTC
>TRBV5-1|NA|14|NA|TRBJ1-3
CASSSQGFGNTIYF
TGCGCCAGCAGCTCGCAGGGGTTCGGAAACACCATATATTTT
>TRBV19|NA|15|NA|TRBJ1-3
CASTGRQGAGNTIYF
TGTGCCAGTACTGGCAGGCAAGGGGCTGGAAACACCATATATTTT
>TRBV5-4|NA|16|TRBD1|TRBJ2-1
CASSPRDRDNTGEQFF
TGTGCCAGCAGTCCCCGGGACAGGGATAATACGGGTGAGCAGTTCTTC
>TRBV7-8|NA|13|NA|TRBJ2-7
CASSFGGSYEQYF
TGTGCCAGCAGCTTCGGGGGCTCCTACGAGCAGTACTTC
>TRBV5-1|NA|16|NA|TRBJ2-7
CASSLAPGPTAYEQYF
TGCGCCAGCAGTCTGGCACCGGGACCGACAGCCTACGAGCAGTACTTC
>TRBV7-6|NA|15|TRBD1|TRBJ1-1
CASSPWGQENTEAFF
TGTGCCAGCAGCCCTTGGGGACAGGAGAACACTGAAGCTTTCTTT
>TRBV9|NA|12|NA|TRBJ2-3
CASSPWTDTQYF
TGTGCCAGCAGCCCTTGGACAGATACGCAGTATTTT
>TRBV4-2|NA|15|TRBD2|TRBJ2-1
CASSPSGGAYNEQFF
TGTGCCAGCAGCCCGAGTGGGGGGGCCTACAATGAGCAGTTCTTC
>TRBV7-9|once|15|TRBD2|TRBJ2-1
CASSPQRGGGGGLFF
TGTGCCAGCAGCCCCCAGCGCGGTGGCGGGGGTGGGCTGTTCTTC
>TRBV7-2|NA|17|NA|TRBJ2-6
CASTTDQTYSGANVLTF
TGTGCCAGCACCACGGATCAAACCTACTCTGGGGCCAACGTCCTGACTTTC
>TRBV27|NA|16|NA|TRBJ1-1
CASLGTHLKKNTEAFF
TGTGCCAGCCTAGGGACTCACCTAAAAAAGAACACTGAAGCTTTCTTT
>TRBV5-1|once|15|NA|TRBJ2-7
CASSLSLSSGYEQYF
TGCGCCAGCAGCTTGTCGTTGTCTTCGGGATACGAGCAGTACTTC
>TRBV5-1|NA|14|NA|TRBJ2-6
CASSLVSGANVLTF
TGCGCCAGCAGCTTGGTGTCCGGGGCCAACGTCCTGACTTTC
>TRBV5-1|NA|15|TRBD1|TRBJ2-2
CASSLVVQGAGELFF
TGCGCCAGCAGCTTGGTGGTACAGGGGGCCGGGGAGCTGTTTTTT
>TRBV5-1|NA|13|NA|TRBJ2-3
CASSLAGTDTQYF
TGCGCCAGCAGCTTGGCGGGCACAGATACGCAGTATTTT
>TRBV5-1|NA|12|NA|TRBJ2-7
CASSLTSYEQYF
TGCGCCAGCAGCTTGACCAGCTACGAGCAGTACTTC
>TRBV19|NA|13|NA|TRBJ1-2
CASNIGQSYGYTF
TGTGCCAGTAATATCGGACAGAGCTATGGCTACACCTTC
>TRBV7-9|NA|12|NA|TRBJ1-1
CASSLGPSEAFF
TGTGCCAGCAGCTTAGGGCCTAGCGAAGCTTTCTTT
>TRBV7-6|NA|12|TRBD1|TRBJ1-5
CASGQGNQPQHF
TGTGCCAGCGGACAGGGGAATCAGCCCCAGCATTTT
>TRBV9|few|14|TRBD1|TRBJ1-1
CASNSGGPNTEAFF
TGTGCCAGCAATTCAGGGGGCCCGAACACTGAAGCTTTCTTT
>TRBV28|NA|12|NA|TRBJ2-1
CASSFLGGEQFF
TGTGCCAGCAGTTTTTTAGGAGGGGAGCAGTTCTTC
>TRBV25-1|NA|13|NA|TRBJ2-3
CASSSGLSDTQYF
TGTGCCAGCAGCTCAGGACTCTCAGATACGCAGTATTTT
>TRBV5-1|NA|13|NA|TRBJ1-2
CASSFDGSYGYTF
TGCGCCAGCAGCTTCGACGGTTCCTATGGCTACACCTTC
>TRBV7-9|few|13|NA|TRBJ1-1
CASSLVTGTEAFF
TGTGCCAGCAGCTTAGTTACGGGTACTGAAGCTTTCTTT
>TRBV5-1|few|15|TRBD1|TRBJ2-2
CASSPQRGLAGELFF
TGCGCCAGCAGCCCCCAGAGGGGGCTAGCCGGGGAGCTGTTTTTT
>TRBV4-2|NA|17|NA|TRBJ1-2
CASSQDPRQAGDYGYTF
TGTGCCAGCAGCCAAGATCCGAGACAGGCTGGAGACTATGGCTACACCTTC
>TRBV15|NA|16|NA|TRBJ2-3
CATSRAGVSGTDTQYF
TGTGCCACCAGCAGAGCTGGAGTTTCTGGCACAGATACGCAGTATTTT
>TRBV30|NA|14|NA|TRBJ1-2
CAWAAYRKTYGYTF
TGTGCCTGGGCGGCTTATAGAAAGACCTATGGCTACACCTTC
>TRBV18|NA|14|NA|TRBJ1-2
CASSRQASYDGYTF
TGTGCCAGCTCCCGACAAGCGTCGTACGATGGCTACACCTTC
>TRBV29-1|NA|15|NA|TRBJ2-3
CSAEPPLGATDTQYF
TGCAGCGCCGAGCCTCCTTTGGGGGCCACAGATACGCAGTATTTT
>TRBV7-6|NA|16|TRBD1|TRBJ2-1
CASSLWTGLGTNEQFF
TGTGCCAGCAGCTTGTGGACAGGGCTAGGCACCAATGAGCAGTTCTTC
>TRBV5-1|NA|19|TRBD1|TRBJ1-6
CASSLATGDIVSYNSPLHF
TGCGCCAGCAGCTTGGCGACAGGGGACATAGTCTCCTATAATTCACCCCTCCACTTT
>TRBV5-1|NA|15|NA|TRBJ2-7
CASSPGAGDLGEQYF
TGCGCCAGCAGCCCGGGGGCCGGAGATCTGGGCGAGCAGTACTTC
>TRBV6-4|once|15|NA|TRBJ2-1
CASSDSRGGYNEQFF
TGTGCCAGCAGTGACTCTAGGGGGGGATACAATGAGCAGTTCTTC
>TRBV28|few|15|TRBD1|TRBJ2-6
CASSSGGSGANVLTF
TGTGCCAGCAGTTCAGGGGGCTCTGGGGCCAACGTCCTGACTTTC
>TRBV5-1|NA|15|NA|TRBJ2-2
CASSLVAPPALELFF
TGCGCCAGCAGCTTGGTAGCCCCCCCGGCCTTGGAGCTGTTTTTT
>TRBV7-9|NA|16|NA|TRBJ2-7
CASSLAVSDTSYEQYF
TGTGCCAGCAGCTTAGCGGTCAGCGATACTTCCTACGAGCAGTACTTC
>TRBV5-1|NA|14|NA|TRBJ2-7
CASSLVPGNYEQYF
TGCGCCAGCAGCTTAGTCCCGGGGAACTACGAGCAGTACTTC